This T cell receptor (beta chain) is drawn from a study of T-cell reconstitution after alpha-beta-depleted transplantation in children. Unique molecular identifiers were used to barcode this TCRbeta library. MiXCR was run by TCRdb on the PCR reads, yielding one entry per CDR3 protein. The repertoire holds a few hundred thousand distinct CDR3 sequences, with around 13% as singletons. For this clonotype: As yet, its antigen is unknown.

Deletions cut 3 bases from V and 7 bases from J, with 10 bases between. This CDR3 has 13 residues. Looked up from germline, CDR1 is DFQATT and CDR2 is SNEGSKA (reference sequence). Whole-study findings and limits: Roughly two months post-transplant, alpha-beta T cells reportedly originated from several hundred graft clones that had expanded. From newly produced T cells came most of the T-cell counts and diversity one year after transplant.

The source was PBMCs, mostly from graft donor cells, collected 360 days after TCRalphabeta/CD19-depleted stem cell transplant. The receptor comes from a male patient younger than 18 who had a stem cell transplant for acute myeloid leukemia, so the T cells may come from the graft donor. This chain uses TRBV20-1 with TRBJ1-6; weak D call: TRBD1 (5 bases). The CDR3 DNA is TGCAGTGCTAGGAGGGGTCGGAATTCACCCCTCCACTTT. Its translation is CSARRGRNSPLHF.